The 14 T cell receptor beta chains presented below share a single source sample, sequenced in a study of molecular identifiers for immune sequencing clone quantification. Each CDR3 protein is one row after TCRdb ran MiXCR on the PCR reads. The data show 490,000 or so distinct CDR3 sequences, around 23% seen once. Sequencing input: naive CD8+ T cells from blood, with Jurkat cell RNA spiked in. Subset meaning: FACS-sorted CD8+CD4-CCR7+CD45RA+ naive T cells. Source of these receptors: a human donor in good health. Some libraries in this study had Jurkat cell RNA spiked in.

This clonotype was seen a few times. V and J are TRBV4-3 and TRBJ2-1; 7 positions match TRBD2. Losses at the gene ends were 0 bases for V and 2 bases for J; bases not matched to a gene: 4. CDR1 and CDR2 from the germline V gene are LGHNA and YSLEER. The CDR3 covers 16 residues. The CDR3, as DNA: TGCGCCAGCAGCCAAGATACAGCGGGGACCTACAATGAGCAGTTCTTC. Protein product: CASSQDTAGTYNEQFF.

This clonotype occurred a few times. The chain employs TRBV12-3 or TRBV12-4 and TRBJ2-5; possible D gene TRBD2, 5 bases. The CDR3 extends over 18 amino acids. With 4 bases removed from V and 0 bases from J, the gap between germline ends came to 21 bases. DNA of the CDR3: TGTGCCAGCAGTTCCTTGGGATTCGGAGGCCCGTACCAAGAGACCCAGTACTTC. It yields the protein CASSSLGFGGPYQETQYF.

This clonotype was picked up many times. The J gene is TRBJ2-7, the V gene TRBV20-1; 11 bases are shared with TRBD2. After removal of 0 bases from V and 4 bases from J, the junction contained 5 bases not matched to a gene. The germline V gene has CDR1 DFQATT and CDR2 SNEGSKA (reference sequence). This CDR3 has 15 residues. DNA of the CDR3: TGCAGTGCTAGAGACCCCGGGACTAGCGGATACGAGCAGTACTTC. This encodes CSARDPGTSGYEQYF.

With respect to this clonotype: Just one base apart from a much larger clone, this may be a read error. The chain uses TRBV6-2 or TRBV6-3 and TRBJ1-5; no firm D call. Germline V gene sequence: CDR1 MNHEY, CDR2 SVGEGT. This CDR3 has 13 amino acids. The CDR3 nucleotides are TGTGTCAGCAGTTACGCGGGTTCACAGCCCCAGCATTTT. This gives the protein CVSSYAGSQPQHF.

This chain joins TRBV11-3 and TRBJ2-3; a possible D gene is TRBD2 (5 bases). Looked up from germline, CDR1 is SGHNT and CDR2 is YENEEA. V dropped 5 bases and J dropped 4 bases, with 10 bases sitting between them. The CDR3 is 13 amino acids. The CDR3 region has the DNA TGTGCCAGCAGCGCCCGGGGAGCAGATACGCAGTATTTT. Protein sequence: CASSARGADTQYF.

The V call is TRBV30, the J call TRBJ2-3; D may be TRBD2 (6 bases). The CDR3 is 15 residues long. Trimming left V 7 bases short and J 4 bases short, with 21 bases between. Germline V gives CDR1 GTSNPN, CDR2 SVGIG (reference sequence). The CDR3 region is CAFILELGSADTQYF. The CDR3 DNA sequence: TGTGCCTTTATTTTGGAACTCGGGAGCGCAGATACGCAGTATTTT.

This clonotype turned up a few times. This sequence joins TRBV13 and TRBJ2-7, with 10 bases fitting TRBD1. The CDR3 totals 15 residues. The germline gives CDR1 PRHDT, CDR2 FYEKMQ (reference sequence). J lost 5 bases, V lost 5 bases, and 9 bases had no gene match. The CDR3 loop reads CASSPPGQGSHEQYF. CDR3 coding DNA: TGTGCCAGCAGCCCTCCGGGACAGGGGTCCCACGAGCAGTACTTC.

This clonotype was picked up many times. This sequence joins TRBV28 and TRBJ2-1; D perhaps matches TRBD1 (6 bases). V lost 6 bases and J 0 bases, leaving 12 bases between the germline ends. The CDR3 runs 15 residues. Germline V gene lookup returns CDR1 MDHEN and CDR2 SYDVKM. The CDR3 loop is CASSFRGSSYNEQFF. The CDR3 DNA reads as TGTGCCAGCAGCTTTAGGGGGAGCTCCTACAATGAGCAGTTCTTC.

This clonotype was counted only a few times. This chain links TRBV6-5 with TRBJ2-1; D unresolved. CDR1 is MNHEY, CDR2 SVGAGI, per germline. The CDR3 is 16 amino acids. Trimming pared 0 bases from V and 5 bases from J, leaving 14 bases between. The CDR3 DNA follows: TGTGCCAGCAGTTACTCGAAAGGGTCTTTGGACAATGAGCAGTTCTTC. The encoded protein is CASSYSKGSLDNEQFF.

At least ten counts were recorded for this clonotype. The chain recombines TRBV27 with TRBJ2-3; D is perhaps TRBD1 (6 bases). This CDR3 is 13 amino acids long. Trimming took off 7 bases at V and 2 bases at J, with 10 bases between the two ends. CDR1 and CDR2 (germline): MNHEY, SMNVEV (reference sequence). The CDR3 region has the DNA TGTGCCAGCACCCGGACAGTCACAGATACGCAGTATTTT. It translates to CASTRTVTDTQYF.

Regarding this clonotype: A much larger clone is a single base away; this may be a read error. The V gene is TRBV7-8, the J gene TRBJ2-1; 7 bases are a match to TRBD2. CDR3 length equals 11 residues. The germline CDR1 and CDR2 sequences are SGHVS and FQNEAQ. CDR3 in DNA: TGTGCCAGCAGCTCCGGGACTAACGGGAGCTTC. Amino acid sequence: CASSSGTNGSF. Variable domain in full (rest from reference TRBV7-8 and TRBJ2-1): GAGVSQSPRYKVAKRGQDVALRCDPISGHVSLFWYQQALGQGPEFLTYFQNEAQLDKSGLPSDRFFAERPEGSVSTLKIQRTQQEDSAVYLCASSSGTNGSFGPGTRLTVL.

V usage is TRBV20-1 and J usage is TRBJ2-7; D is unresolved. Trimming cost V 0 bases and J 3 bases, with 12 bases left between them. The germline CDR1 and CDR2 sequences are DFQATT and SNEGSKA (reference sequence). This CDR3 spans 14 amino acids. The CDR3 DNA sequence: TGCAGTGCTAGAGATATCAATACGGGCTACGAGCAGTACTTC. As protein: CSARDINTGYEQYF.

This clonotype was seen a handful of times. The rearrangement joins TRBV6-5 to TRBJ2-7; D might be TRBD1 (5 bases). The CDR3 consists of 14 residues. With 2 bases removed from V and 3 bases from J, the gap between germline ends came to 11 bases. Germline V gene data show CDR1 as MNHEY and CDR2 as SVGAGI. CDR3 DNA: TGTGCCAGCAGTTACGGGGCCGTCGGCTACGAGCAGTACTTC. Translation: CASSYGAVGYEQYF.

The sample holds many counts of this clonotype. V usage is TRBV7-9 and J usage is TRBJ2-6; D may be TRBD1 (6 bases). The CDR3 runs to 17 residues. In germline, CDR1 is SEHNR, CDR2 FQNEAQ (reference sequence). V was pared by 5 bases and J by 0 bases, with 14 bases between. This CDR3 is CASSILSDSSGANVLTF. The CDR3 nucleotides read TGTGCCAGCAGCATACTATCGGACAGCTCTGGGGCCAACGTCCTGACTTTC.